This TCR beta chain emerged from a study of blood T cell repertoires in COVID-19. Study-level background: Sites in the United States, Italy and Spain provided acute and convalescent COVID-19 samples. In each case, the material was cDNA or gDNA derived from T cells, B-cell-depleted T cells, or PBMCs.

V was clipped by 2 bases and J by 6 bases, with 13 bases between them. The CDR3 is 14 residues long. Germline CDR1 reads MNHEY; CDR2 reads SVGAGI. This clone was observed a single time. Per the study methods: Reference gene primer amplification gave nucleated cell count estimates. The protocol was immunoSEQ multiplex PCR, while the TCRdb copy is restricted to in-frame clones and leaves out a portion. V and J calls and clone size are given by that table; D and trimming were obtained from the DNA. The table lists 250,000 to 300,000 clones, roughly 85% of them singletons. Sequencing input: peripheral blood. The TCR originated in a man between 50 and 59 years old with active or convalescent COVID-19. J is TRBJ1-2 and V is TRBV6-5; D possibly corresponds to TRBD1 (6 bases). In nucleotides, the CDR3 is TGTGCCAGCAGTTACCAGGCAGGGGTAAATGGCTACACCTTC. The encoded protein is CASSYQAGVNGYTF.